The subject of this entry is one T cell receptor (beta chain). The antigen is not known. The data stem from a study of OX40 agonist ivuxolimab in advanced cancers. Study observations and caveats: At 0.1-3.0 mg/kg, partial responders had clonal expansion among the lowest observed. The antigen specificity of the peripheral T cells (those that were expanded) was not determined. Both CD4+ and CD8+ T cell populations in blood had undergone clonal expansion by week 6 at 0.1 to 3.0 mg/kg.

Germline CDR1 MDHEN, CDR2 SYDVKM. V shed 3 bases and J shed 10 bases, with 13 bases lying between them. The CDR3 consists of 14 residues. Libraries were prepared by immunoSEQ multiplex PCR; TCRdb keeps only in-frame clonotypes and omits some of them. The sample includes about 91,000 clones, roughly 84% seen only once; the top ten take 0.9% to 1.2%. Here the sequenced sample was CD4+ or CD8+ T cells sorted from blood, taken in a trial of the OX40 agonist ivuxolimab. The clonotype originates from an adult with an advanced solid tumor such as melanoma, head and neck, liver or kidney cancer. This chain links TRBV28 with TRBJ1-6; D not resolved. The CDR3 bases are TGTGCCAGCAGTTTGCCGCCCTACCCCTCACCCCTCCACTTT. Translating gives CASSLPPYPSPLHF. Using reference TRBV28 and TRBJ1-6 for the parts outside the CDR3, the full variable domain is DVKVTQSSRYLVKRTGEKVFLECVQDMDHENMFWYRQDPGLGLRLIYFSYDVKMKEKGDIPEGYSVSREKKERFSLILESASTNQTSMYLCASSLPPYPSPLHFGNGTRLTVT.